A selection of T cell receptor beta chains follows, all from one sample in a study of blood T cell repertoires in COVID-19. Profiled with immunoSEQ multiplex PCR; TCRdb holds only in-frame clones, not every one. The table lists about 230,000 clones, around 83% of them singletons. The sample comprised peripheral blood. The source of these receptors is a man in his forties who had recovered from COVID-19. Each CDR3 is given without its conserved first and last residue.

TRBV3-1/TRBV3-2 ASSLGLAGNPSTDTQY
TRBV7-9 ASSTRTGGDEQY
TRBV5-1 ASSLVEGGNEKLF
TRBV24-1 ATSDGWTGDTQY
TRBV7-8 ASSLVTGASYEQY
TRBV27 ASSLSPGQSYGYT
TRBV6-5 ASELRGVNTEAF
TRBV9 ASSVGHFTDTQY
TRBV30 AWTDTYEQY
TRBV12-5 ASGPPKEARPGNEQF
TRBV25-1 ASSEWRGQPQH
TRBV7-9 ASSLIVKREATQY
TRBV6-1 ASSGATGGYGYT
TRBV3-1/TRBV3-2 ASSYSGRDEQF
TRBV9 ASSVQGYGYT
TRBV4-1 ASSQGLSGGTEQF